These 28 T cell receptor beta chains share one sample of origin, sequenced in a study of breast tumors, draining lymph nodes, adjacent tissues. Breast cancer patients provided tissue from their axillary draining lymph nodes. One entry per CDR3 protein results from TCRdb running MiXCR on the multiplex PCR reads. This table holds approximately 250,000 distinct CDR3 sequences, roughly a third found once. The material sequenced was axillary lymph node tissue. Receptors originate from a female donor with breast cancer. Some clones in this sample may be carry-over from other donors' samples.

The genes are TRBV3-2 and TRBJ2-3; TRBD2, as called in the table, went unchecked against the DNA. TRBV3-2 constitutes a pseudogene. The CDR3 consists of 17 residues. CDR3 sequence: CASSQDFGTSGRDTQYF. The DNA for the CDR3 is TGTGCCAGCAGCCAAGATTTCGGGACTAGCGGAAGAGATACGCAGTATTTT.

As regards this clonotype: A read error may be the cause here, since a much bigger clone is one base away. Here the CDR3 reads CASSRRTGNTGEPFF. In nucleotides, the CDR3 is TGTGCCAGCAGCCGCCGGACAGGGAACACCGGGGAGCCGTTTTTT. The chain has TRBV9 and TRBJ2-2; 8 bases fit TRBD1. This CDR3 comprises 15 residues. Germline loops: CDR1 SGDLS, CDR2 YYNGEE.

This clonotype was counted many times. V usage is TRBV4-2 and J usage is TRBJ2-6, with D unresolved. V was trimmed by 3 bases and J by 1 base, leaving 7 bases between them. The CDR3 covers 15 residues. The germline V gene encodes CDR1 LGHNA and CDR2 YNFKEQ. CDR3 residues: CASSQSASGANVLTF. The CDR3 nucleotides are TGTGCCAGCAGCCAGTCAGCGTCTGGGGCCAACGTCCTGACTTTC.

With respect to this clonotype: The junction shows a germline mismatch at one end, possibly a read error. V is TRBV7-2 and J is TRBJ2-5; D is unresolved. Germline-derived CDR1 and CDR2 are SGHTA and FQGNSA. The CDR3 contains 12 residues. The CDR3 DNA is TGCGCCAGCAGCCAAGAACCCCAGACCCAGTACTTC. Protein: CASSQEPQTQYF.

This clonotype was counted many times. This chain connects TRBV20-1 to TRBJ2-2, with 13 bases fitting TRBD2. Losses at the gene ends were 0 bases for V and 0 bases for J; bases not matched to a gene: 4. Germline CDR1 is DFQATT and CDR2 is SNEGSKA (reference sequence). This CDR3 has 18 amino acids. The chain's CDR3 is CSARDLGLAGANTGELFF. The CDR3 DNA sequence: TGCAGTGCTAGAGATCTTGGACTAGCGGGAGCGAACACCGGGGAGCTGTTTTTT.

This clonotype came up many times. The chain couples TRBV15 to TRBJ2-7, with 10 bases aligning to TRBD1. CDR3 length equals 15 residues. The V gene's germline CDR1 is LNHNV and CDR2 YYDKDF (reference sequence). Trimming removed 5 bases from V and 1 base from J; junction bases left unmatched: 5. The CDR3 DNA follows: TGTGCCACCAGCTGGGACAGGGGAGGGTCCTACGAGCAGTACTTC. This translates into CATSWDRGGSYEQYF.

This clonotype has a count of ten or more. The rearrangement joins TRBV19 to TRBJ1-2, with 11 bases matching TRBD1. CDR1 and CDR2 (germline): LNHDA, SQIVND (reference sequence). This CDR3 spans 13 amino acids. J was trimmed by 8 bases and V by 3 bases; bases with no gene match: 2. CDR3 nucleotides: TGTGCCAGTAGTATTGGGACAGGGGGAGGCTACACCTTC. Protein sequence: CASSIGTGGGYTF.

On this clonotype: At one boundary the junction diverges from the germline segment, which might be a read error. The CDR3 region is CASSTQGQGYERYF. The CDR3 bases are TGTGCCAGCAGCACCCAAGGACAGGGCTACGAGCGGTACTTC. The chain employs TRBV5-4 and TRBJ2-7; 8 nucleotides line up with TRBD1. Germline CDR1 and CDR2: SGHNT and YYREEE (reference sequence). The CDR3 totals 14 residues.

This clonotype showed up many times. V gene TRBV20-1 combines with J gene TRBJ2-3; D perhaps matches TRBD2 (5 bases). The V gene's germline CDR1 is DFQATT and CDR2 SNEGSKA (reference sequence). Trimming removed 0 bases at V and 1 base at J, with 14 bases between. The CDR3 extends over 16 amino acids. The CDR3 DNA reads TGCAGTGCTAGAGATAGGTGGGAGTATGGCACAGATACGCAGTATTTT. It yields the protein CSARDRWEYGTDTQYF.

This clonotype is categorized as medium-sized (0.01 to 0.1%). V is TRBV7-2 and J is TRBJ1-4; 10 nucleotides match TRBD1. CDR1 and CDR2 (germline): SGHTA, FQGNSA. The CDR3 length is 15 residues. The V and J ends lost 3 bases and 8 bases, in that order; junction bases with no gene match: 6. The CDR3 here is CASSLGGTGEEKLFF. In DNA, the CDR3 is TGTGCCAGCAGCTTGGGAGGGACAGGGGAAGAAAAACTGTTTTTT.

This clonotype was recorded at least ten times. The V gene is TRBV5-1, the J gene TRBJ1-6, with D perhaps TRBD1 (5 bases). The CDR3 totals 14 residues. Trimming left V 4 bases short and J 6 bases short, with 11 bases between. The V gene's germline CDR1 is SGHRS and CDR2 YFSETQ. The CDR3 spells CASSLGRINSPLHF. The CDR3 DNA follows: TGCGCCAGCAGCCTGGGGCGAATTAATTCACCCCTCCACTTT.

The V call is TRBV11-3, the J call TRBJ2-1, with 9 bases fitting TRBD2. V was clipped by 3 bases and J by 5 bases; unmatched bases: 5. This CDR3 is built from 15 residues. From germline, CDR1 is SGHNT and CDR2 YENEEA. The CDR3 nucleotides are TGTGCCAGCAGCTTCCGACTAGCGGAGGACAATGAGCAGTTCTTC. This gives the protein CASSFRLAEDNEQFF.

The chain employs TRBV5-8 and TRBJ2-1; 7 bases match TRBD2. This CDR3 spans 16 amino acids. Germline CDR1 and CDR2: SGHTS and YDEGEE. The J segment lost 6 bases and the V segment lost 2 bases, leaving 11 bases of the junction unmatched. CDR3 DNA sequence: TGTGCCAGCAGCTTTTTTGGACCAGCGGGAATCAATGAGCAGTTCTTC. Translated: CASSFFGPAGINEQFF.

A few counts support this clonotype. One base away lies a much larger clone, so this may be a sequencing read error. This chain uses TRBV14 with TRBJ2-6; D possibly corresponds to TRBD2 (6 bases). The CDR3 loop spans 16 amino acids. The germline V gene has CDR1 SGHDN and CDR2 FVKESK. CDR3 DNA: TGTGCCAGCAGCCAAGATCACGGGACTGGGGCCAACGCCCTGACTTTC. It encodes CASSQDHGTGANALTF.

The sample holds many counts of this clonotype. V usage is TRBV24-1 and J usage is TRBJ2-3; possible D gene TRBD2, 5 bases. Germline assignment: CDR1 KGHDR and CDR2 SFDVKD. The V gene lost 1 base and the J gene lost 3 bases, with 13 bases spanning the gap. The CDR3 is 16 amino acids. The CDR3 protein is CATSDLTGTGTDTQYF. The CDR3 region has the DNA TGTGCCACCAGTGATTTAACGGGAACGGGGACAGATACGCAGTATTTT.

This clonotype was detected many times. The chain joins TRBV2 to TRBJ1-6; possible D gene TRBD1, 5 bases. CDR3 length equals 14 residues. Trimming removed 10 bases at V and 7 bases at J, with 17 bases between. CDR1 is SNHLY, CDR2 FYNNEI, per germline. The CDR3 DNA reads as TGTGCCAAGCAGGGTAGCAAAGGGAATTCACCCCTCCACTTT. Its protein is CAKQGSKGNSPLHF.

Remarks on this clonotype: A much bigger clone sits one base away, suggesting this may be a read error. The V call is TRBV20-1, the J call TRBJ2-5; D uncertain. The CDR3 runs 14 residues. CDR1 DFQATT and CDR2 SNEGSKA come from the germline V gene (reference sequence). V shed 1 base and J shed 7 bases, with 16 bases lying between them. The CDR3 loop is CSARGGIVAATQYF. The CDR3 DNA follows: TGCAGTGCTAGAGGGGGAATAGTAGCAGCGACCCAGTACTTC.

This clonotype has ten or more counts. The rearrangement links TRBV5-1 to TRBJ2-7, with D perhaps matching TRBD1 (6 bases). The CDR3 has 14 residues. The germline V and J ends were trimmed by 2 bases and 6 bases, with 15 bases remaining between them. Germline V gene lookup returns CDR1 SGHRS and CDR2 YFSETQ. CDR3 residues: CASSLAGVPGEQYF. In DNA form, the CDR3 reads TGCGCCAGCAGCTTAGCAGGGGTCCCAGGCGAGCAGTACTTC.

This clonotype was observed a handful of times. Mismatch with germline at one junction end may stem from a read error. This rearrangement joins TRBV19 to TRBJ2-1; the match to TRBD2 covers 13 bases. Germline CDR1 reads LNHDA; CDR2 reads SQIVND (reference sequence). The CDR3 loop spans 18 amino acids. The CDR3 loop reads CASSIKRTSGSNGNEPFF. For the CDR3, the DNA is TGTGCCAGTAGTATAAAAAGGACTAGCGGGAGTAACGGCAATGAGCCGTTCTTC.

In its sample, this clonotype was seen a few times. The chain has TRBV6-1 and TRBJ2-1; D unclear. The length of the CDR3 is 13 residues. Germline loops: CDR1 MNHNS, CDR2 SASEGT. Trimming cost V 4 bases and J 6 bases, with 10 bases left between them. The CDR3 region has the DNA TGTGCCAGCAGTGCTAGGCTCGGCAATGAGCAGTTCTTC. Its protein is CASSARLGNEQFF.

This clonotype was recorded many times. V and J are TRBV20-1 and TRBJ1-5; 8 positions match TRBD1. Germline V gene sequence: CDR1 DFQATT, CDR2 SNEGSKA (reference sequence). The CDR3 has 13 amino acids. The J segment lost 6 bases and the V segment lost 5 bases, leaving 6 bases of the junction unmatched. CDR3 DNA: TGCAGTGCTGTTCAGGGGGCTGGTCAGCCCCAGCATTTT. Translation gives CSAVQGAGQPQHF.

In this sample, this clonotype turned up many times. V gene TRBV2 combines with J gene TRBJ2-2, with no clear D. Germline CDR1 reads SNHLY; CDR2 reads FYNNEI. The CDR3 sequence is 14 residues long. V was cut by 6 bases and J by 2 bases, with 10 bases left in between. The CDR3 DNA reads TGTGCCAGCAGACAAGGGCTCAACACCGGGGAGCTGTTTTTT. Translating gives CASRQGLNTGELFF.

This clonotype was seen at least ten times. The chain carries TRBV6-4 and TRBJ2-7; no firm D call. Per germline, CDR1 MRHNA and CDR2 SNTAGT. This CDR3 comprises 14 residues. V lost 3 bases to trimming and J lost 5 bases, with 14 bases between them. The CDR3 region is CASSDRWAAHEQYF. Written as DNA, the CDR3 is TGTGCCAGCAGTGATCGCTGGGCAGCCCACGAGCAGTACTTC.

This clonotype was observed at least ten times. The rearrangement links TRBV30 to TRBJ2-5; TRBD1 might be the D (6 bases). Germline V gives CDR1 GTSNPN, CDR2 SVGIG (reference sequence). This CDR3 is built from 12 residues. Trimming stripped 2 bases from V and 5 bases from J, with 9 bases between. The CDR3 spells CAWSPQGETQYF. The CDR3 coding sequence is TGTGCCTGGAGTCCTCAGGGGGAGACCCAGTACTTC.

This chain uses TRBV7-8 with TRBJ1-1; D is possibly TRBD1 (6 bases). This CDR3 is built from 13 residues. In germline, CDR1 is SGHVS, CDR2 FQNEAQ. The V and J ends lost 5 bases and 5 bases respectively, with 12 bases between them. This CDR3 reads CASSANRVTEAFF. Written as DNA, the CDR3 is TGTGCCAGCAGCGCCAACAGGGTGACTGAAGCTTTCTTT.

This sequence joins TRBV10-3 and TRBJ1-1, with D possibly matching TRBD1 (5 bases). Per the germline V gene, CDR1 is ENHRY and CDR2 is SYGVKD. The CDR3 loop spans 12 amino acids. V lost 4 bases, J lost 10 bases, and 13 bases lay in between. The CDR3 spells CAISGGGYGAFF. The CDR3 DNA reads TGTGCCATCAGTGGCGGGGGGTACGGAGCTTTCTTT.

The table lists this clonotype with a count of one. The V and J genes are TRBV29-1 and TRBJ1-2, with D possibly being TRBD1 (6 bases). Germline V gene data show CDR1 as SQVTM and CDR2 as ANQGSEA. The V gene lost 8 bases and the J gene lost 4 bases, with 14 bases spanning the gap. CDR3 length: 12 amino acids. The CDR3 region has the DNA TGCAGCCAAGCAACAGGGTTCTATGGCTACACCTTC. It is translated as CSQATGFYGYTF.

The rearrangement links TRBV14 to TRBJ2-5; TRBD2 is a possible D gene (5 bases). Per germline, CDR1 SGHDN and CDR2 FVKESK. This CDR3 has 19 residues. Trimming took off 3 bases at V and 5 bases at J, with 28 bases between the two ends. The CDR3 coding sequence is TGTGCCAGCAGCCAGGAGGTCCGGGGATGGGCAGGCCGCCAGGAGACCCAGTACTTC. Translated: CASSQEVRGWAGRQETQYF.